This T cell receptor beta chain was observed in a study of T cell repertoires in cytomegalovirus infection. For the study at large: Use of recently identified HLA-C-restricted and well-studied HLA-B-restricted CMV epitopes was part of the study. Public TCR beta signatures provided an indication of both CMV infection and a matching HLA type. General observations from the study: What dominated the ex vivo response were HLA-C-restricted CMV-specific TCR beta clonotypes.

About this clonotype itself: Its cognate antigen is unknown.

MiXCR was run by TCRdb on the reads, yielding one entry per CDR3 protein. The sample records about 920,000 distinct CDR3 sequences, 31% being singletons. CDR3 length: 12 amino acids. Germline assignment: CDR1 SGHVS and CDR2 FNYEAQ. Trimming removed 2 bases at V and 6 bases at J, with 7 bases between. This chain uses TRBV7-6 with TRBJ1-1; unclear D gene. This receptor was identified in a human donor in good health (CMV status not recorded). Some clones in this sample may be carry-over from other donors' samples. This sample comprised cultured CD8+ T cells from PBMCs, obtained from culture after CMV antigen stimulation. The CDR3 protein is CASSLFSPEAFF. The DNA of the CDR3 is TGTGCCAGCAGCTTATTCTCGCCTGAAGCTTTCTTT.